This entry lists 21 T cell receptor beta chains sequenced from one sample in a study of blood T cell repertoires in COVID-19. TCRdb's table, derived via immunoSEQ multiplex PCR, lists solely in-frame clones and lacks some. Of roughly 570,000 clones listed, roughly 91% are singletons. What was sequenced was peripheral blood. The source is a woman in her fifties or sixties with COVID-19, enrolled during active disease.

The chain has TRBV5-1 and TRBJ1-5; TRBD1 agrees at 8 bases. Germline V gene sequence: CDR1 SGHRS, CDR2 YFSETQ. The CDR3 runs 16 residues. V lost 0 bases, J lost 1 base, and 3 bases stayed unmatched. The CDR3 region has the DNA TGCGCCAGCAGCTTGGGTCAGGGGGCGAGCAATCAGCCCCAGCATTTT. It encodes CASSLGQGASNQPQHF.

The chain is built from TRBV12-2 and TRBJ1-2; the table names TRBD1, a call not compared with the DNA. TRBV12-2 has pseudogene status. The CDR3 has 15 amino acids. The CDR3 DNA sequence: TGTGCAAGTCGCTTAGCGACACCCCCTAACTATGGCTACACCTTC. It yields the protein CASRLATPPNYGYTF.

V is TRBV12-3 or TRBV12-4 and J is TRBJ2-1; weak D call: TRBD1 (5 bases). Trimming pared 1 base from V and 8 bases from J, leaving 6 bases between. The CDR3 loop spans 12 amino acids. The DNA for the CDR3 is TGTGCCAGCAGTTTAGGCAGGGATGAGCAGTTCTTC. Its protein product is CASSLGRDEQFF.

This sequence joins TRBV19 and TRBJ2-7; TRBD2 matches 10 bases. The V gene's germline CDR1 is LNHDA and CDR2 SQIVND (reference sequence). With 5 bases clipped from V and 3 bases from J, the junction kept 4 bases outside the gene matches. This CDR3 spans 14 amino acids. CDR3: CASSHSGGNYEQYF. The CDR3 bases are TGTGCCAGTAGTCATAGCGGGGGGAACTACGAGCAGTACTTC. Full variable domain (outside the CDR3, taken from reference TRBV19 and TRBJ2-7): DGGITQSPKYLFRKEGQNVTLSCEQNLNHDAMYWYRQDPGQGLRLIYYSQIVNDFQKGDIAEGYSVSREKKESFPLTVTSAQKNPTAFYLCASSHSGGNYEQYFGPGTRLTVT.

The rearrangement uses TRBV29-1 and TRBJ1-1; 7 bases fit TRBD1. The CDR3 is 13 residues long. Germline V CDR1 and CDR2: SQVTM, ANQGSEA. V lost 5 bases and J lost 4; bases outside the gene matches: 7. The CDR3 here is CSVRLTGTTEAFF. The CDR3 coding sequence is TGCAGCGTTCGGTTGACAGGGACCACTGAAGCTTTCTTT.

The chain combines TRBV2 with TRBJ2-3; 8 positions agree with TRBD1. This CDR3 comprises 15 residues. J was trimmed by 3 bases and V by 7 bases; bases with no gene match: 9. CDR1 and CDR2 (germline): SNHLY, FYNNEI. The CDR3 reads CASTGYRTGTDTQYF. In nucleotides, the CDR3 is TGTGCCAGCACGGGTTATAGGACAGGGACAGATACGCAGTATTTT.

This clone was observed a handful of times. Additional DNA sequences in this sample encode the identical CDR3. The chain joins TRBV2 to TRBJ1-5, with 8 bases identical to TRBD1. The CDR3 runs to 13 residues. V lost 5 bases and J lost 7; bases outside the gene matches: 4. Germline lookup yields CDR1 SNHLY and CDR2 FYNNEI. Here the CDR3 reads CASSTGGRQPQHF. CDR3 DNA: TGTGCCAGCAGTACAGGGGGACGGCAGCCCCAGCATTTT. Drawing the rest from reference TRBV2 and TRBJ1-5, the complete variable domain is EPEVTQTPSHQVTQMGQEVILRCVPISNHLYFYWYRQILGQKVEFLVSFYNNEISEKSEIFDDQFSVERPDGSNFTLKIRSTKLEDSAMYFCASSTGGRQPQHFGDGTRLSIL.

This chain joins TRBV7-9 and TRBJ1-1; no clear D. Per germline, CDR1 SEHNR and CDR2 FQNEAQ (reference sequence). Trimming pared 4 bases from V and 3 bases from J, leaving 24 bases between. The CDR3 is made up of 18 amino acids. The CDR3 coding sequence is TGTGCCAGCAGCTCGACGATTCGCGCTCTCGCGGGTTACACTGAAGCTTTCTTT. This translates into CASSSTIRALAGYTEAFF.

The CDR3 here is CASSPGQGATEAFF. Here the CDR3 DNA reads TGTGCCAGCAGCCCTGGACAGGGGGCAACTGAAGCTTTCTTT. V and J are TRBV5-6 and TRBJ1-1, with 11 bases lining up with TRBD1. The CDR3 consists of 14 residues. Looked up from germline, CDR1 is SGHDT and CDR2 is YYEEEE. V lost 4 bases, J lost 5 bases, and 4 bases stayed unmatched.

This clone was counted a single time. The rearrangement uses TRBV5-5 and TRBJ1-1; TRBD1 is a possible D gene (6 bases). Trimming took off 5 bases at V and 8 bases at J, with 16 bases between the two ends. The V gene's germline CDR1 is SGHKS and CDR2 YYEKEE (reference sequence). CDR3 length: 13 residues. CDR3 nucleotide sequence: TGTGCCAGCAGTTCGAGGGCCCAGGGGGAAGCTTTCTTT. Protein: CASSSRAQGEAFF.

The rearrangement links TRBV19 to TRBJ1-4; no firm D call. From germline, CDR1 is LNHDA and CDR2 SQIVND (reference sequence). V dropped 8 bases and J dropped 8 bases, with 18 bases sitting between them. The CDR3 extends over 14 amino acids. The CDR3 region has the DNA TGTGCCAGTCAAGGCCGATCCGTCGGGGAAAAACTGTTTTTT. As protein: CASQGRSVGEKLFF.

This clone has more than one count but fewer than ten. This chain connects TRBV2 to TRBJ2-1; D unclear. The germline CDR1 and CDR2 sequences are SNHLY and FYNNEI. The CDR3 totals 14 residues. V dropped 6 bases and J dropped 2 bases, with 11 bases sitting between them. The CDR3 DNA follows: TGTGCCAGCAGCCCCGCTAGAGCCTACAATGAGCAGTTCTTC. Its translation is CASSPARAYNEQFF. The whole variable domain, remainder taken from reference TRBV2 and TRBJ2-1, is EPEVTQTPSHQVTQMGQEVILRCVPISNHLYFYWYRQILGQKVEFLVSFYNNEISEKSEIFDDQFSVERPDGSNFTLKIRSTKLEDSAMYFCASSPARAYNEQFFGPGTRLTVL.

The chain combines TRBV2 with TRBJ1-1, with 7 bases aligning to TRBD1. This CDR3 has 13 residues. Germline CDR1 is SNHLY and CDR2 is FYNNEI. J gave up 3 bases and V 7 bases, and 5 bases lay outside the gene matches. The CDR3 region has the DNA TGTGCCAGCACCAGACAGGGACACACTGAAGCTTTCTTT. Protein product: CASTRQGHTEAFF.

The J gene is TRBJ1-2, the V gene TRBV19; D may be TRBD1 (5 bases). This CDR3 is built from 14 residues. Trimming cost V 6 bases and J 2 bases, with 13 bases left between them. CDR1 and CDR2 from the germline V gene are LNHDA and SQIVND (reference sequence). The CDR3 reads CASSPGAANYGYTF. The CDR3 DNA follows: TGTGCCAGTAGCCCTGGGGCGGCAAACTATGGCTACACCTTC. The full variable domain, rest sourced from reference TRBV19 and TRBJ1-2, is DGGITQSPKYLFRKEGQNVTLSCEQNLNHDAMYWYRQDPGQGLRLIYYSQIVNDFQKGDIAEGYSVSREKKESFPLTVTSAQKNPTAFYLCASSPGAANYGYTFGSGTRLTVV.

The chain combines TRBV6-6 with TRBJ1-5; TRBD1 matches at 8 bases. After removal of 5 bases from V and 5 bases from J, the junction contained 8 bases not matched to a gene. The CDR3 has 15 residues. Germline V lookup: CDR1 MNHNY, CDR2 SVGAGI (reference sequence). In nucleotides, the CDR3 is TGTGCCAGCAGTCCCTATACAGGGGGGGATCAGCCCCAGCATTTT. The encoded protein is CASSPYTGGDQPQHF.

The V call is TRBV18, the J call TRBJ1-2; 7 nucleotides match TRBD1. The germline V gene encodes CDR1 KGHSH and CDR2 LQKENI. The CDR3 loop spans 16 amino acids. V was pared by 3 bases and J by 2 bases, with 9 bases of the junction left unmatched. This CDR3 is CASSPGAQGSNYGYTF. In DNA, the CDR3 is TGTGCCAGCTCACCGGGAGCACAGGGGTCAAACTATGGCTACACCTTC.

The V call is TRBV7-2, the J call TRBJ2-5, with D unclear. The V gene lost 1 base and the J gene lost 1 base, with 13 bases spanning the gap. The CDR3 length is 16 residues. The germline gives CDR1 SGHTA, CDR2 FQGNSA. CDR3 protein: CASSLGRTRFQETQYF. As DNA, the CDR3 is TGTGCCAGCAGCTTAGGGAGAACAAGATTCCAAGAGACCCAGTACTTC.

The chain has TRBV3-1 (or the pseudogene TRBV3-2) and TRBJ1-2; D not resolved. V lost 0 bases, J lost 4 bases, and 9 bases lay in between. Germline V gives CDR1 LGHDT, CDR2 YNNKEL (reference sequence). CDR3 size: 14 residues. DNA of the CDR3: TGTGCCAGCAGCCAAGAAGGCCGGGGCTATGGCTACACCTTC. Its protein product is CASSQEGRGYGYTF.

The V gene is TRBV4-1, the J gene TRBJ1-4; unclear D gene. V lost 1 base and J lost 8, with 14 bases in between. The CDR3 runs to 15 residues. Germline V gene sequence: CDR1 MGHRA, CDR2 YSYEKL. CDR3 sequence: CASSQGAWSVEKLFF. The CDR3 region has the DNA TGCGCCAGCAGCCAAGGCGCCTGGAGCGTCGAAAAACTGTTTTTT.

On this clone: The sample contains more than one DNA sequence encoding this CDR3. The chain uses TRBV4-1 and TRBJ2-1; D is possibly TRBD1 (6 bases). Per germline, CDR1 MGHRA and CDR2 YSYEKL. The CDR3 totals 16 residues. Trimming shortened V by 4 bases and J by 3 bases, and 16 bases separated the two germline ends. The CDR3 bases are TGCGCCAGCAGCCGATTTGCAGGGACACACTACAATGAGCAGTTCTTC. This sequence encodes CASSRFAGTHYNEQFF.

The chain uses TRBV11-2 and TRBJ1-5; no firm D call. Germline V CDR1 and CDR2: SGHAT, FQNNGV. Trimming removed 5 bases from V and 3 bases from J, with 8 bases in between. The CDR3 has 13 amino acids. The CDR3 nucleotides read TGTGCCAGCAGCCCAGAGGTCAATCAGCCCCAGCATTTT. The encoded protein is CASSPEVNQPQHF.